The present TCR beta chain was sequenced within a study of blood T cell repertoires in COVID-19. The wider study: Some COVID-19 samples were acute and others convalescent; all came from the United States, Italy and Spain.

Germline CDR1 and CDR2: LGHNA and YSLEER. The V end lost 0 bases, the J end lost 1 base, and 12 bases lay between the germline ends. The CDR3 is 17 residues long. Data came from immunoSEQ multiplex PCR; TCRdb stores just in-frame clones and leaves some out. This table holds about 120,000 clones, about nine tenths found once. This receptor was taken from a human donor with active COVID-19. The donor label of this sample is uncertain. The chain carries TRBV4-3 and TRBJ2-2; D is possibly TRBD2 (6 bases). Sequenced material: peripheral blood. CDR3 region: CASSQDGGWGNTGELFF. CDR3 sequence (DNA): TGCGCCAGCAGCCAAGATGGGGGGTGGGGGAACACCGGGGAGCTGTTTTTT.